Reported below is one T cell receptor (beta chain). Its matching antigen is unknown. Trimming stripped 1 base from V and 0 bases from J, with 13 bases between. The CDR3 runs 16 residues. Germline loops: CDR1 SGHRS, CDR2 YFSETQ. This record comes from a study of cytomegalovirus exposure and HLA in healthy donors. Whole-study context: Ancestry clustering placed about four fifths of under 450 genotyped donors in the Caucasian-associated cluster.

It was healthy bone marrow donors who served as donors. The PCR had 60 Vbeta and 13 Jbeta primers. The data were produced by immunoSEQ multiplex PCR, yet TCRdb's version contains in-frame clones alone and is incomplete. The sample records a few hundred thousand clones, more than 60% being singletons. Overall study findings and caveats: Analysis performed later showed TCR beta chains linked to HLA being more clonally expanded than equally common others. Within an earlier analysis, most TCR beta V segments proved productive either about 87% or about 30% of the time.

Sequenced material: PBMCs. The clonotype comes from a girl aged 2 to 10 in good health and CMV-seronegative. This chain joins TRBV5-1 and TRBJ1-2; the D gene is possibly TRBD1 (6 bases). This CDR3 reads CASSLNKGGANYGYTF. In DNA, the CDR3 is TGCGCCAGCAGCTTGAATAAAGGGGGGGCTAACTATGGCTACACCTTC.